The 3 T cell receptor beta chains below were found in one sample sequenced in a study of identifying expanded T cells in peripheral blood. Profiling relied on immunoSEQ multiplex PCR, and the TCRdb table lists in-frame clones only, not all of them. The sample has 81,000 or so clones, 65% to 85% seen once. The sequencing input was blood. These receptors were taken from a person between 18 and 70 years old in good health.

This clone was counted a few times. This chain uses TRBV7-7 with TRBJ2-5; D unresolved. Germline lookup yields CDR1 SSHAT and CDR2 FNYEAQ (reference sequence). The CDR3 runs to 11 residues. The CDR3 DNA is TGTGCTGTGACTGTTCAAGAGACCCAGTACTTC. This translates into CAVTVQETQYF.

CDR3 sequence reads: CASSLNHEDSEQYF. The DNA for the CDR3 is TGTGCCAGCAGCTTGAATCACGAAGACAGCGAGCAGTACTTC. The V call is TRBV7-9, the J call TRBJ2-7, with a weak D call TRBD1 (5 bases). CDR1 and CDR2 (germline): SEHNR, FQNEAQ (reference sequence). The CDR3 length is 14 residues. V was pared by 3 bases and J by 6 bases, with 15 bases between.

The chain is built from TRBV7-9 and TRBJ1-3, with D hard to call. Trimming stripped 3 bases from V and 3 bases from J, with 15 bases between. This CDR3 has 16 amino acids. CDR1 and CDR2 (germline): SEHNR, FQNEAQ (reference sequence). CDR3 sequence: CASSFRRALDGNTIYF. In DNA, the CDR3 is TGTGCCAGCAGCTTTCGTCGGGCGCTGGATGGAAACACCATATATTTT.